A single sample is the source of the 27 T cell receptor beta chains below, sequenced in a study of T cells in Graves' hyperthyroidism and ophthalmopathy. What was amplified from RNA transcripts were TCR beta CDR3 regions. First-round RT-PCR of the TCR CDR3 relied on the HTBI primer set. Each CDR3 protein is one row after TCRdb ran MiXCR on the multiplex PCR reads. Of 300,000 to 450,000 distinct CDR3 sequences in the sample, around 15% were seen once. The material sequenced was blood. Source of these receptors: a woman in her thirties with Graves' ophthalmopathy.

This clonotype was recorded a few times. This chain links TRBV12-3 or TRBV12-4 with TRBJ1-5; D is possibly TRBD1 (6 bases). This CDR3 is built from 13 residues. Between the trimmed V and J ends, which lost 4 bases and 7 bases, there was a span of 11 bases. The CDR3: CASSYKTGQPQHF. The DNA of the CDR3 is TGTGCCAGCAGTTATAAGACAGGACAGCCCCAGCATTTT.

This clonotype was recorded at least ten times. The rearrangement links TRBV11-3 to TRBJ1-1; D is unclear. The CDR3 length is 15 residues. With 5 bases removed from V and 5 bases from J, the gap between germline ends came to 18 bases. Per germline, CDR1 SGHNT and CDR2 YENEEA. CDR3 coding DNA: TGTGCCAGCAGCCCCTTCGAGGGAGTGGGTACTGAAGCTTTCTTT. Protein product: CASSPFEGVGTEAFF. The full variable domain, in which reference TRBV11-3 and TRBJ1-1 provide the parts outside the CDR3, is EAGVVQSPRYKIIEKKQPVAFWCNPISGHNTLYWYLQNLGQGPELLIRYENEEAVDDSQLPKDRFSAERLKGVDSTLKIQPAELGDSAVYLCASSPFEGVGTEAFFGQGTRLTVV.

This clonotype has ten or more counts. The rearrangement uses TRBV5-6 and TRBJ1-1; D remains unclear. The CDR3 is 15 residues long. Trimming stripped 1 base from V and 4 bases from J, with 14 bases between. In germline, CDR1 is SGHDT, CDR2 YYEEEE. The CDR3 bases are TGTGCCAGCAGCTTGTCCCCTCTCTGGGGCACTGAAGCTTTCTTT. Translated: CASSLSPLWGTEAFF.

This rearrangement joins TRBV4-2 to TRBJ2-1; the D gene is possibly TRBD2 (5 bases). The V gene's germline CDR1 is LGHNA and CDR2 YNFKEQ. The CDR3 totals 15 residues. The V end lost 0 bases, the J end lost 9 bases, and 15 bases lay between the germline ends. The CDR3 coding sequence is TGTGCCAGCAGCCAAGATCAAAGCCAAAGCGGTGAGCAGTTCTTC. This gives the protein CASSQDQSQSGEQFF.

This clonotype was observed a few times. The chain has TRBV19 and TRBJ1-5; 9 bases map to TRBD1. The ends lost 7 bases at V and 5 bases at J; junction bases unmatched: 6. This CDR3 comprises 14 residues. Germline V gene sequence: CDR1 LNHDA, CDR2 SQIVND (reference sequence). CDR3 DNA sequence: TGTGCCAGTATGGGGCGGGACAGGGATCAGCCCCAGCATTTT. Protein product: CASMGRDRDQPQHF.

At least ten counts were recorded for this clonotype. V usage is TRBV28 and J usage is TRBJ1-4; no firm D call. Germline V gives CDR1 MDHEN, CDR2 SYDVKM. The CDR3 extends over 11 amino acids. Trimming removed 6 bases from V and 5 bases from J, with 4 bases in between. Here the CDR3 DNA reads TGTGCCAGCAGCATAAATGAAAAACTGTTTTTT. It is translated as CASSINEKLFF. Full variable domain (missing parts from reference TRBV28 and TRBJ1-4): DVKVTQSSRYLVKRTGEKVFLECVQDMDHENMFWYRQDPGLGLRLIYFSYDVKMKEKGDIPEGYSVSREKKERFSLILESASTNQTSMYLCASSINEKLFFGSGTQLSVL.

This clonotype was picked up many times. The J gene is TRBJ2-7, the V gene TRBV20-1; tentatively, D is TRBD1 (6 bases). This CDR3 has 15 residues. With 4 bases removed from V and 3 bases from J, the gap between germline ends came to 19 bases. CDR1 DFQATT and CDR2 SNEGSKA come from the germline V gene (reference sequence). CDR3 coding DNA: TGCAGTGCTATATCGGACAGTGATAATCTCTACGAGCAGTACTTC. This sequence encodes CSAISDSDNLYEQYF.

This clonotype has ten or more counts. The chain uses TRBV3-1 and TRBJ2-7; TRBD2 matches 9 bases. The germline gives CDR1 LGHDT, CDR2 YNNKEL (reference sequence). The CDR3 consists of 15 residues. Losses at the gene ends were 1 base for V and 3 bases for J; bases not matched to a gene: 4. CDR3 sequence: CASSQGLADHYEQYF. The DNA of the CDR3 is TGTGCCAGCAGCCAAGGACTAGCGGACCACTACGAGCAGTACTTC.

This clonotype was counted a few times. The chain recombines TRBV3-1 with TRBJ2-7; no reliable D call. CDR1 and CDR2 (germline): LGHDT, YNNKEL (reference sequence). The CDR3 length is 14 residues. V lost 3 bases to trimming and J lost 3 bases, with 12 bases between them. CDR3 region: CASSQVEGLYEQYF. The CDR3 DNA is TGTGCCAGCAGCCAGGTGGAAGGGCTCTACGAGCAGTACTTC.

This clonotype came up many times. V gene TRBV6-1 combines with J gene TRBJ2-3; D is possibly TRBD1 or TRBD2 (6 bases each). The CDR3 covers 16 residues. V gave up 2 bases and J gave up 1 base, with 13 bases separating them. The germline V gene has CDR1 MNHNS and CDR2 SASEGT. CDR3 bases: TGTGCCAGCAGTGAACCTAGGGGGGCAGGCACAGATACGCAGTATTTT. Translated, it gives CASSEPRGAGTDTQYF.

This clonotype was picked up a small number of times. The chain joins TRBV11-2 to TRBJ2-2; 12 bases fit TRBD1. With V trimmed by 2 bases and J by 4 bases, 8 bases remained unmatched. The CDR3 spans 18 residues. Germline assignment: CDR1 SGHAT and CDR2 FQNNGV. The CDR3: CASSLLRGQGASTGELFF. In DNA, the CDR3 is TGTGCCAGCAGCTTACTGAGGGGACAGGGGGCTAGCACCGGGGAGCTGTTTTTT.

Notes on this clonotype: Given a much more abundant clone one base away, this may be a read error. The CDR3 DNA is TGCAGTCCCAGGAGTTACACCGGGGAGCGGTTTTTT. Amino acids: CSPRSYTGERFF. The gene calls are TRBV20-1 and TRBJ2-2, with a tentative D call TRBD2 (5 bases). Germline lookup yields CDR1 DFQATT and CDR2 SNEGSKA (reference sequence). This CDR3 comprises 12 residues.

This clonotype was observed at least ten times. This sequence joins TRBV15 and TRBJ1-4; D unresolved. V lost 0 bases and J 6 bases, leaving 14 bases between the germline ends. The CDR3 is 16 amino acids. Germline CDR1 and CDR2: LNHNV and YYDKDF (reference sequence). The CDR3 DNA sequence: TGTGCCACCAGCAGAGATCTCCGGGGTGGTTATGAAAAACTGTTTTTT. Translated: CATSRDLRGGYEKLFF.

This clonotype showed up many times. The DNA of the CDR3 is TGTGCCAGCAGTGAAGCGCGTCCGGGGGCTTTGAGCGGCTACACCTTC. This translates into CASSEARPGALSGYTF. This rearrangement joins TRBV6-1 to TRBJ1-2, with D possibly TRBD1 on 6 matching bases. The V and J ends lost 0 bases and 8 bases respectively, with 19 bases between them. The CDR3 runs to 16 residues. Germline V gives CDR1 MNHNS, CDR2 SASEGT.

As concerns this clonotype: It may be a read error: a sequence one base away is much more abundant. The final CDR3 position lacks the conserved phenylalanine or tryptophan, pointing to a likely read error. J is TRBJ1-1 and V is TRBV20-1; D perhaps matches TRBD1 (5 bases). The CDR3 sequence is 13 residues long. In germline, CDR1 is DFQATT, CDR2 SNEGSKA (reference sequence). V was shortened by 4 bases and J by 1 base, with 10 bases between the two germline ends. This CDR3 is CSAKGWGNTEAFL. DNA for the CDR3: TGCAGTGCTAAGGGGTGGGGGAACACTGAAGCTTTCTTG.

This clonotype was seen at least ten times. The chain carries TRBV28 and TRBJ2-1; 7 positions match TRBD1. The CDR3 covers 14 residues. V shed 10 bases and J 0 bases; nucleotides not matched to a gene: 6. Germline V gene lookup returns CDR1 MDHEN and CDR2 SYDVKM. The CDR3 nucleotides read TGTGCCATCACCAGGGGGAACTCCTACAATGAGCAGTTCTTC. Translated: CAITRGNSYNEQFF. Drawing the rest from reference TRBV28 and TRBJ2-1, the complete variable domain is DVKVTQSSRYLVKRTGEKVFLECVQDMDHENMFWYRQDPGLGLRLIYFSYDVKMKEKGDIPEGYSVSREKKERFSLILESASTNQTSMYLCAITRGNSYNEQFFGPGTRLTVL.

This clonotype occurred many times. CDR3 loop: CASSYGVYSNQPQHF. The CDR3 DNA follows: TGTGCCAGCAGTTATGGAGTTTATAGCAATCAGCCCCAGCATTTT. The rearrangement uses TRBV28 and TRBJ1-5, with D unclear. This CDR3 comprises 15 residues. Germline V gene lookup returns CDR1 MDHEN and CDR2 SYDVKM. V lost 4 bases and J 0 bases, leaving 10 bases between the germline ends.

Many counts were recorded for this clonotype. The rearrangement uses TRBV20-1 and TRBJ1-1; 8 bases are a match to TRBD1. Germline V gene sequence: CDR1 DFQATT, CDR2 SNEGSKA (reference sequence). V lost 6 bases and J lost 1; bases outside the gene matches: 1. This CDR3 spans 12 amino acids. The chain's CDR3 is CSADRGNTEAFF. The DNA of the CDR3 is TGCAGTGCCGACAGGGGGAACACTGAAGCTTTCTTT.

With regard to this clonotype: At one end, the junction sequence differs from germline, possibly due to a read error. The rearrangement uses TRBV9 and TRBJ2-5; the D is unclear. In germline, CDR1 is SGDLS, CDR2 YYNGEE. The CDR3 contains 15 residues. CDR3 loop: CASSPRHLVSETRYF. The CDR3 DNA reads as TGTGCCAGCAGCCCCCGCCACTTGGTTTCAGAGACCCGGTACTTC. Supplemented by reference TRBV9 and TRBJ2-5, the full variable domain reads DSGVTQTPKHLITATGQRVTLRCSPRSGDLSVYWYQQSLDQGLQFLIQYYNGEERAKGNILERFSAQQFPDLHSELNLSSLELGDSALYFCASSPRHLVSETRYFGPGTRLLVL.

This clonotype has ten or more counts. V and J are TRBV6-2 or TRBV6-3 and TRBJ1-4; D gene unclear. The germline V gene encodes CDR1 MNHEY and CDR2 SVGEGT. This CDR3 is 14 amino acids long. With 6 bases removed from V and 8 bases from J, the gap between germline ends came to 16 bases. The CDR3 region is CASSEQQSDEKLFF. The CDR3 DNA follows: TGTGCCAGCAGCGAGCAACAGTCGGACGAAAAACTGTTTTTT.

This clonotype was detected many times. This chain connects TRBV19 to TRBJ1-5; D call uncertain. This CDR3 region has 12 residues. Germline V gene sequence: CDR1 LNHDA, CDR2 SQIVND (reference sequence). V was cut by 8 bases and J by 2 bases, with 7 bases left in between. The CDR3, as DNA: TGTGCCAGTTGTTGGGGCAATCAGCCCCAGCATTTT. It codes for CASCWGNQPQHF.

This clonotype was recorded many times. This sequence joins TRBV28 and TRBJ2-7, with 10 bases matching TRBD1. Germline assignment: CDR1 MDHEN and CDR2 SYDVKM. V trimming: 6 bases; J trimming: 7 bases; junction bases outside the gene matches: 12. This CDR3 has 15 residues. CDR3 in DNA: TGTGCCAGCAGCCAACCGGGACAGGGGCTGTCGGAGCAGTACTTC. Residues: CASSQPGQGLSEQYF.

As for this clonotype: Possible read error: a much larger clone is one base away. The rearrangement joins TRBV6-5 to TRBJ2-2, with D uncertain. The CDR3 loop spans 18 amino acids. Germline V CDR1 and CDR2: MNHEY, SVGAGI. CDR3 protein: CACSYSIIDKLGTGELFF. Written as DNA, the CDR3 is TGTGCCTGCAGTTACTCGATTATCGACAAACTCGGCACCGGGGAGCTGTTTTTT.

This clonotype was seen repeatedly, ten times or more. The chain joins TRBV2 to TRBJ1-6; D might be TRBD1 (5 bases). CDR3 length equals 16 residues. V lost 5 bases and J lost 6, with 17 bases in between. CDR1 and CDR2 from the germline V gene are SNHLY and FYNNEI. CDR3 DNA: TGTGCCAGCAGTCAATCACAGGCCCCGAGTAATTCACCCCTCCACTTT. It yields the protein CASSQSQAPSNSPLHF.

This clonotype has ten or more counts. The V gene is TRBV2, the J gene TRBJ1-1; D is unresolved. The CDR3 totals 13 residues. Deletions cut 2 bases from V and 1 base from J, with 5 bases between. Germline V lookup: CDR1 SNHLY, CDR2 FYNNEI. In DNA, the CDR3 is TGTGCCAGCAGTGAACCGACGAACACTGAAGCTTTCTTT. Translating it yields CASSEPTNTEAFF.

This clonotype occurred many times. This chain connects TRBV14 to TRBJ2-3; no clear D. The CDR3 length is 14 residues. Germline V lookup: CDR1 SGHDN, CDR2 FVKESK. V was shortened by 1 base and J by 3 bases, with 8 bases between the two germline ends. The CDR3 region has the DNA TGTGCCAGCAGCCAAGCGGTCTTGACAGATACGCAGTATTTT. The encoded protein is CASSQAVLTDTQYF.

This clonotype was seen many times. The chain carries TRBV12-3 or TRBV12-4 and TRBJ1-5; tentatively, D is TRBD1 (6 bases). There are 18 residues in the CDR3. V gave up 3 bases and J gave up 1 base, with 19 bases separating them. DNA for the CDR3: TGTGCCAGCAGTTTCGAGACAGGCGGCCCGCGAAGCAATCAGCCCCAGCATTTT. The encoded protein is CASSFETGGPRSNQPQHF.